This note documents a single T cell receptor beta chain sequence. Its matching antigen is unknown. MiXCR, run by TCRdb on the reads, gives a single entry per CDR3 protein. Of 150,000 to 200,000 distinct CDR3 sequences in the sample, about a sixth are singletons; the top ten hold 20% to 25%. The germline V gene encodes CDR1 SNHLY and CDR2 FYNNEI. CDR3 length equals 18 residues. Trimming removed 4 bases from V and 5 bases from J; junction bases left unmatched: 14. The data stem from a study of T cell repertoires in cytomegalovirus infection. Whole-study findings and limits: HLA-C-restricted CMV clonotypes gave the most frequent clonotype in two of eight donors.

This TCR came from a human donor in good health (CMV status not recorded). Some clones in this sample may be carry-over from other donors' samples. The sample comprised CD8+ T cells from PBMCs. The genes are TRBV2 and TRBJ2-2; 9 nucleotides match TRBD2. CDR3 DNA: TGTGCCAGCAGTGGCCCCCTAGCGGGGACCCCGAGGACCGGGGAGCTGTTTTTT. Protein sequence: CASSGPLAGTPRTGELFF.